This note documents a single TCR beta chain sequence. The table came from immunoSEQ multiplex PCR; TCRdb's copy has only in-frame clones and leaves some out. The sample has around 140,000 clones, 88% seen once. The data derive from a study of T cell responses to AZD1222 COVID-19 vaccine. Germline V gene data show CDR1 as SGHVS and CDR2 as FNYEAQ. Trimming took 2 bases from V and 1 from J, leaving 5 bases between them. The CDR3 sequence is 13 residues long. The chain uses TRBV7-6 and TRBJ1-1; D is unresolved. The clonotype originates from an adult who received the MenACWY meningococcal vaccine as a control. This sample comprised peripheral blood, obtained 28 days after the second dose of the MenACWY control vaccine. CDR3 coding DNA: TGTGCCAGCAGCTTACAGTGGAACACTGAAGCTTTCTTT. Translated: CASSLQWNTEAFF.